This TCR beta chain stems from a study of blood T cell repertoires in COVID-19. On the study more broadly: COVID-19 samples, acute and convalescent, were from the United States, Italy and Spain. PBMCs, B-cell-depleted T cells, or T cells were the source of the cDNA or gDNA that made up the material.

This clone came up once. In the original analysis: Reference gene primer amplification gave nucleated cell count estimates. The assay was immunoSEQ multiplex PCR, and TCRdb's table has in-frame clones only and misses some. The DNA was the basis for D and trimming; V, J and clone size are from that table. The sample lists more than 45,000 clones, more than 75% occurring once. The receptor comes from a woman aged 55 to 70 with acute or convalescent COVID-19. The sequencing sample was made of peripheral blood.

The CDR3 nucleotides read TGTGCCAGAAGCTCTCAAGAACTACAGGGCTTTAATGAAAAACTGTTTTTT. Translation: CARSSQELQGFNEKLFF. This chain uses TRBV5-3 with TRBJ1-4; weak D call: TRBD1 (6 bases). Being an ORF, TRBV5-3 has a function that is uncertain. The CDR3 covers 17 residues. V shed 3 bases and J shed 4 bases, with 19 bases lying between them.